Presented here are 3 T cell receptor beta chains from one specimen sequenced in a study of cytomegalovirus exposure and HLA in healthy donors. Produced via immunoSEQ multiplex PCR; TCRdb's table is partial and in-frame only. The top ten hold around 3.9% of the sample, which has about 98,000 clones, around 90% seen once. Material: PBMCs. The receptors come from a woman in her twenties or thirties in good health and CMV-seronegative.

The chain recombines TRBV11-2 with TRBJ1-5; 8 bases line up with TRBD1. V was clipped by 5 bases and J by 7 bases; unmatched bases: 4. The length of the CDR3 is 13 residues. Germline CDR1 reads SGHAT; CDR2 reads FQNNGV. CDR3 residues: CASSPSGGQPQHF. The DNA of the CDR3 is TGTGCCAGCAGCCCCTCAGGGGGCCAGCCCCAGCATTTT.

This chain uses TRBV28 with TRBJ2-3; possible D gene TRBD2, 6 bases. The V end was cut by 6 bases, the J end by 5 bases, with 21 bases between. CDR3 length: 16 residues. The germline CDR1 and CDR2 sequences are MDHEN and SYDVKM. CDR3 sequence reads: CASSAPWGDLGDTQYF. Written as DNA, the CDR3 is TGTGCCAGCAGCGCCCCCTGGGGGGATCTAGGAGATACGCAGTATTTT.

The J gene is TRBJ1-1, the V gene TRBV7-3; 7 nucleotides agree with TRBD1. V lost 4 bases and J lost 0; bases outside the gene matches: 14. The germline CDR1 and CDR2 sequences are SGHTA and FQGTGA. The CDR3 spans 18 residues. CDR3 residues: CASSSPPGQSLVNTEAFF. CDR3 coding DNA: TGTGCCAGCAGCTCCCCTCCGGGACAGTCTTTGGTGAACACTGAAGCTTTCTTT.